This T cell receptor beta chain was identified during a study of T cells in Graves' hyperthyroidism and ophthalmopathy. The germline gives CDR1 MDHEN, CDR2 SYDVKM. The CDR3 has 13 residues. Trimming pared 3 bases from V and 4 bases from J, leaving 10 bases between. Newly diagnosed hyperthyroidism, duration under 2 months, in patients aged 18 to 65. Uncontrolled infection, other autoimmune disease, pregnancy or lactation led to exclusion. Amplification yielded TCR beta CDR3 regions, with RNA transcripts as the source. Researchers ran a first-round RT-PCR on the TCR CDR3 using the HTBI primer set. Using its own MiXCR run on the multiplex PCR reads, TCRdb lists one record per CDR3 protein. The top ten hold 3.8% of the sample, which has about 620,000 distinct CDR3 sequences, roughly 17% seen once. This clonotype was counted many times.

The chain links TRBV28 to TRBJ2-7; possibly TRBD1 for D (6 bases). Sample: blood. The clonotype comes from a woman in her 30s with Graves' hyperthyroidism. The CDR3 nucleotides are TGTGCCAGCAGTTTGAGGGGGAATTACGAGCAGTACTTC. Its translation is CASSLRGNYEQYF.